This entry is about one TCR beta chain. This sample stems from a study of T cells in Graves' hyperthyroidism and ophthalmopathy. The wider study: Peripheral blood sampling occurred at initial diagnosis, before any treatment.

Patients were excluded for uncontrolled infection, other autoimmune disease, pregnancy or lactation. TCR beta CDR3 sequences were amplified from RNA transcripts. The TCR CDR3 first-round RT-PCR relied on the HTBI primer set. TCRdb redid the calling of the multiplex PCR reads with MiXCR, one entry per CDR3 protein. The table records under 350,000 distinct CDR3 sequences, around 23% of them present only once. The sequencing sample was made of blood. The sequence came from a woman aged 45-60 years with Graves' hyperthyroidism.

CDR3 amino acids: CATARSGGETQYF. As DNA, the CDR3 is TGTGCCACCGCCCGCTCGGGAGGGGAGACCCAGTACTTC. This rearrangement joins TRBV24-1 to TRBJ2-5; 8 positions agree with TRBD2. V was pared by 9 bases and J by 5 bases, with 7 bases of the junction left unmatched. CDR1 and CDR2 from the germline V gene are KGHDR and SFDVKD. The CDR3 has 13 amino acids.